This entry lists 2 T cell receptor beta chains sequenced from one sample in a study of blood T cell repertoires in COVID-19. Assay used: immunoSEQ multiplex PCR; TCRdb lists only in-frame clones, some missing. This repertoire shows about 180,000 clones, 85% to 90% found once; its top ten account for about 20%. Sample: peripheral blood. These receptors all stem from a person aged 70 to 85 with COVID-19, enrolled during active disease.

The chain uses TRBV7-8 and TRBJ2-2; 14 nucleotides line up with TRBD2. The CDR3 consists of 18 residues. Germline V lookup: CDR1 SGHVS, CDR2 FQNEAQ. J lost 0 bases, V lost 4 bases, and 4 bases had no gene match. The CDR3: CASSYKTSGGANTGELFF. The CDR3 nucleotides are TGTGCCAGCAGCTATAAGACTAGCGGGGGGGCGAACACCGGGGAGCTGTTTTTT.

J is TRBJ2-5 and V is TRBV6-5, with TRBD2 matching over 7 bases. V lost 9 bases and J lost 4; bases outside the gene matches: 11. Looked up from germline, CDR1 is MNHEY and CDR2 is SVGAGI. The CDR3 runs to 14 residues. CDR3 region: CASRRDAGAETQYF. The CDR3 DNA reads as TGTGCCAGTAGACGGGACGCGGGAGCAGAGACCCAGTACTTC.